This T cell receptor (beta chain) was captured by sequencing in a study of T cell repertoires in cytomegalovirus infection. Study-level points and caveats: What dominated the ex vivo response were HLA-C-restricted CMV-specific TCR beta clonotypes.

V gave up 0 bases and J gave up 7 bases, with 14 bases separating them. Per the germline V gene, CDR1 is SGHDT and CDR2 is YYEEEE. This CDR3 is 15 amino acids long. This clonotype has more than one count but fewer than ten. The antigen is not known. Each CDR3 protein is one row after TCRdb ran MiXCR on the reads. In the table there are fewer than 300,000 distinct CDR3 sequences, about 25% of which are singletons. This rearrangement joins TRBV5-6 to TRBJ1-5; no definite D call. Sequenced: PBMCs. The sequence was obtained from a human donor in good health (CMV status not recorded). Some clones in this sample may be carry-over from other donors' samples. The CDR3 sequence: CASSLAGKWGQPQHF. CDR3 sequence (DNA): TGTGCCAGCAGCTTGGCGGGCAAGTGGGGACAGCCCCAGCATTTT. The entire variable domain, with the rest obtained from reference TRBV5-6 and TRBJ1-5, is as follows: DAGVTQSPTHLIKTRGQQVTLRCSPKSGHDTVSWYQQALGQGPQFIFQYYEEEERQRGNFPDRFSGHQFPNYSSELNVNALLLGDSALYLCASSLAGKWGQPQHFGDGTRLSIL.